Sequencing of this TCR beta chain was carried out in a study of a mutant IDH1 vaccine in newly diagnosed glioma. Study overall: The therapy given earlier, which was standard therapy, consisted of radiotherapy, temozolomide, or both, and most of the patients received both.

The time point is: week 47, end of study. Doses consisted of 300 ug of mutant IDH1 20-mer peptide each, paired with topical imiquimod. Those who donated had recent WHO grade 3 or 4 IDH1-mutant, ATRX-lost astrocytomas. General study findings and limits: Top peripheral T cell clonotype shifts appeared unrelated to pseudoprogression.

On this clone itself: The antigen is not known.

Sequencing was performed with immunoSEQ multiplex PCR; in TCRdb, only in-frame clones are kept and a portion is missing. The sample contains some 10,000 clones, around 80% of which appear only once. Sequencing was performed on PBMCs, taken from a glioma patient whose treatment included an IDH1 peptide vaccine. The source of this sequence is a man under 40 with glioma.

The CDR3 sequence: CAARTAPGGYEQYF. DNA for the CDR3: TGCGCCGCTCGGACCGCTCCTGGTGGGTACGAGCAGTACTTC. The chain recombines TRBV5-1 with TRBJ2-7; D gene ambiguous. Germline V CDR1 and CDR2: SGHRS, YFSETQ. The CDR3 extends over 14 amino acids. The ends were cut back, 10 bases at V and 4 bases at J, with 21 bases in the middle.